Following are 6 T cell receptor beta chains from one sample sequenced in a study of T-cell memory formation after mild COVID-19. A single record per CDR3 protein comes from TCRdb applying MiXCR to the 5' RACE reads. The repertoire includes 100,000 to 150,000 distinct CDR3 sequences, over 15% of them detected once, and around 4.8% sits in the top ten. Sequencing input: PBMCs or a T cell subset sorted from them (not recorded which). These receptors were taken from a man between 18 and 35 years old who had mild COVID-19 (a few samples of this study predate the infection). Cell type and time point are not known.

The chain is built from TRBV7-7 and TRBJ2-5; TRBD2 might be the D (5 bases). V lost 1 base to trimming and J lost 5 bases, with 11 bases between them. This CDR3 comprises 14 residues. Looked up from germline, CDR1 is SSHAT and CDR2 is FNYEAQ (reference sequence). The DNA for the CDR3 is TGTGCCAGCAGCTTAGGGGCTAGCAGCGAGACCCAGTACTTC. Its translation: CASSLGASSETQYF. The complete variable domain, with remaining parts taken from reference TRBV7-7 and TRBJ2-5, reads GAGVSQSPRYKVTKRGQDVTLRCDPISSHATLYWYQQALGQGPEFLTYFNYEAQPDKSGLPSDRFSAERPEGSISTLTIQRTEQRDSAMYRCASSLGASSETQYFGPGTRLLVL.

This chain connects TRBV7-2 to TRBJ1-1; 8 bases match TRBD1. Germline assignment: CDR1 SGHTA and CDR2 FQGNSA. V lost 6 bases, J lost 4 bases, and 13 bases stayed unmatched. The CDR3 length is 16 residues. This chain's CDR3 is CASRLDPTGQGTEAFF. The CDR3 DNA reads as TGTGCCAGCAGACTTGACCCAACAGGACAGGGCACTGAAGCTTTCTTT.

The V and J genes are TRBV14 and TRBJ2-2; 8 bases agree with TRBD1. Trimming took 0 bases from V and 1 from J; bases not matched to a gene: 13. This CDR3 contains 20 residues. CDR1 is SGHDN, CDR2 FVKESK, per germline. CDR3 region: CASSQDQGQDYFGNTGELFF. The CDR3 DNA follows: TGTGCCAGCAGCCAAGATCAGGGACAGGACTACTTTGGGAACACCGGGGAGCTGTTTTTT.

This clonotype was seen more than once but under ten times. The genes are TRBV7-2 and TRBJ2-1, with 11 nucleotides matching TRBD2. Germline V CDR1 and CDR2: SGHTA, FQGNSA. Unmatched junction bases numbered 13, after V lost 5 bases and J lost 7 bases. CDR3 length: 17 amino acids. The CDR3: CASSKRTSGLIGNEQFF. CDR3 DNA sequence: TGTGCCAGCAGCAAACGGACTAGCGGGTTAATCGGGAATGAGCAGTTCTTC.

V and J are TRBV9 and TRBJ2-1; the match to TRBD2 covers 8 bases. The CDR3 covers 15 residues. V trimming: 0 bases; J trimming: 4 bases; junction bases outside the gene matches: 3. Germline CDR1 is SGDLS and CDR2 is YYNGEE. CDR3 sequence: CASSVGSGEYNEQFF. Here the CDR3 DNA reads TGTGCCAGCAGCGTAGGTAGCGGGGAGTACAATGAGCAGTTCTTC.

This clonotype was seen many times. The chain recombines TRBV7-6 with TRBJ2-5; 12 nucleotides line up with TRBD2. Germline values: CDR1 SGHVS, CDR2 FNYEAQ. The CDR3 consists of 15 residues. Losses at the gene ends were 5 bases for V and 4 bases for J; bases not matched to a gene: 5. This CDR3 reads CASSVTSGGTETQYF. CDR3 nucleotide sequence: TGTGCCAGCAGCGTGACTAGCGGGGGAACAGAGACCCAGTACTTC.